This record looks at one TCR beta chain sequence and its context. Its antigen is still unknown. This sample is drawn from a study of CD4 T cells in relation to SARS-CoV-2 and coronaviruses. About the study: After roughly 11 days of antigen culture, PBMC TCR beta CDR3s were sequenced. Negative control cultures got HIV-1 Nef peptides or no peptide.

Before the COVID-19 pandemic, during about 2011-2019, CD4+ T cells were taken from unexposed donors. The cells were cultured for 10 days before CD4+ T cells were isolated. Clones were sequenced by immunoSEQ multiplex PCR, and TCRdb holds only the in-frame ones, with some missing. The sample has approximately 21,000 clones, around 80% seen once; the top ten hold about a fifth. This CDR3 is built from 15 residues. Trimming cost V 8 bases and J 7 bases; bases outside gene matches: 14. The gene calls are TRBV23-1 and TRBJ1-2, with 9 nucleotides matching TRBD1. TRBV23-1 is known as an ORF, though its function is uncertain. The sample comprised CD4+ T cells from PBMCs, cultured in vitro. The TCR comes from a human donor in good health. In nucleotides, the CDR3 is TGCGCCAGCGTTCAAGGACAGGGGAGGGTTGGTGGCTACACCTTC. It translates to CASVQGQGRVGGYTF.